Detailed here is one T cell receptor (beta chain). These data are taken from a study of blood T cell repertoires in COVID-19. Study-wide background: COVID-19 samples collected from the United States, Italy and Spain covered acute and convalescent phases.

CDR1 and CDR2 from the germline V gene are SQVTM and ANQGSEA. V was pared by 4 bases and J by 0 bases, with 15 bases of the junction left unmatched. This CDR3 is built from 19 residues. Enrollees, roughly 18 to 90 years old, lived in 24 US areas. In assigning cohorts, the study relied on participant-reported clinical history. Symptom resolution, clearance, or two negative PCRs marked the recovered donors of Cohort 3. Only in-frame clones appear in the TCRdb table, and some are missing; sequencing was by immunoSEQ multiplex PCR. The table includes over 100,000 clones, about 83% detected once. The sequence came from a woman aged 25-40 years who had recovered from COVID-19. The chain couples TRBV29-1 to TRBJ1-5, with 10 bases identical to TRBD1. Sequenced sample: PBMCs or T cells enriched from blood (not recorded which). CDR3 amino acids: CSVVLSADRGRFSNQPQHF. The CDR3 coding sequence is TGCAGCGTTGTACTGTCGGCTGACAGGGGGCGGTTTAGCAATCAGCCCCAGCATTTT.